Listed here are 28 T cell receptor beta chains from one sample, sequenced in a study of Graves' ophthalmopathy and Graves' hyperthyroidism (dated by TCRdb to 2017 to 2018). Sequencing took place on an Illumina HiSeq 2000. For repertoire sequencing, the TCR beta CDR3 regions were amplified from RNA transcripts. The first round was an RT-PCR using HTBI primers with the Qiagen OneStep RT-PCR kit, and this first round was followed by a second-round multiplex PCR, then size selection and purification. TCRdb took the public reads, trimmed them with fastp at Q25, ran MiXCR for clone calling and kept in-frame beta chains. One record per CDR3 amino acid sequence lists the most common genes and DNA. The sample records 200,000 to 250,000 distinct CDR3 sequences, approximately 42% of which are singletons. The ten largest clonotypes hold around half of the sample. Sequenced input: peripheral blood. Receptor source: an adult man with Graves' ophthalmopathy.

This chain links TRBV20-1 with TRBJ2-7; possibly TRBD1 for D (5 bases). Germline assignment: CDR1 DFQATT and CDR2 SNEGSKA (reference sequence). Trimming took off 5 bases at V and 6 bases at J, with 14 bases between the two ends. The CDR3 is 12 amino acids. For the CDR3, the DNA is TGCAGTGCTCCCAGGGAAGTCGGCGAGCAGTACTTC. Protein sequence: CSAPREVGEQYF.

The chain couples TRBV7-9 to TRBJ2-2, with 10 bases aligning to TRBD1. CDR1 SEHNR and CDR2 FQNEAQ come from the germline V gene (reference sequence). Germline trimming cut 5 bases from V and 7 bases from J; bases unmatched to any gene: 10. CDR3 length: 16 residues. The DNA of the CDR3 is TGTGCCAGCAGCCAGCTGGACAGGGGGTTCAGCGGGGAGCTGTTTTTT. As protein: CASSQLDRGFSGELFF.

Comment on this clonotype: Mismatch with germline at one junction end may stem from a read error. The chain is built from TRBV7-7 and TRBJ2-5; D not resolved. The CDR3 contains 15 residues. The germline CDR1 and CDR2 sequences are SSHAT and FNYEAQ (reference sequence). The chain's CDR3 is CASSPETGGQETQYF. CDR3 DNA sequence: TGTGCTAGCAGCCCGGAGACGGGTGGGCAAGAGACCCAGTACTTC.

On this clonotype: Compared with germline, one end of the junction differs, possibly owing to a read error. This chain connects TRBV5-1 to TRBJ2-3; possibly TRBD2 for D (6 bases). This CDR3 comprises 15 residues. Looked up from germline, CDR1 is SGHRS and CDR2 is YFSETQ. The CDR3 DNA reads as TGTGCCAGCAGCGTGGCAGCGGGCACCACAGATACGCAGTATTTT. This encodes CASSVAAGTTDTQYF.

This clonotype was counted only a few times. This CDR3 is CSVEEVRKGAEAFF. The CDR3 coding sequence is TGCAGCGTTGAAGAAGTTAGAAAGGGGGCTGAAGCTTTCTTT. This chain joins TRBV29-1 and TRBJ1-1; a weak D match, TRBD1 (6 bases). CDR1 is SQVTM, CDR2 ANQGSEA, per germline. The V end lost 0 bases, the J end lost 6 bases, and 14 bases lay between the germline ends. CDR3 size: 14 residues.

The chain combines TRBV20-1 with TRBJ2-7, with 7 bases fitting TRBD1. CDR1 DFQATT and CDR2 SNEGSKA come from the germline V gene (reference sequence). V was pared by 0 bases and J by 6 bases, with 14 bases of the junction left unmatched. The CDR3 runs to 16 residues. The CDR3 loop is CSARDGAGGSNSEQYF. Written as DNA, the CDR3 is TGCAGTGCTAGAGATGGGGCAGGGGGTAGTAACTCCGAGCAGTACTTC.

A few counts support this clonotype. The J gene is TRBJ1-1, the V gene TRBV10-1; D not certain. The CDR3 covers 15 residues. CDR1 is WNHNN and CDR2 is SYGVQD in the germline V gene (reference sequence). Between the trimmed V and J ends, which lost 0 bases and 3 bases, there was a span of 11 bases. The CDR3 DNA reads TGCGCCAGCAGTGAGTCACCGGTAAGGGACACTGAAGCTTTCTTT. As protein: CASSESPVRDTEAFF.

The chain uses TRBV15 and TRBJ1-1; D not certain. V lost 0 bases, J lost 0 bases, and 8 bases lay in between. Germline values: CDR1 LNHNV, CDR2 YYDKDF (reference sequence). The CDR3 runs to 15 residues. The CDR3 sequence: CATSRDDLMNTEAFF. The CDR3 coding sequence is TGTGCCACCAGCAGAGATGACCTTATGAACACTGAAGCTTTCTTT.

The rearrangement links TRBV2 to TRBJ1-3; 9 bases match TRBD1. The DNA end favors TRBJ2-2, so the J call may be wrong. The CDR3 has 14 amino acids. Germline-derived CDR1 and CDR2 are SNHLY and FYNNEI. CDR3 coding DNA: TGTGCCAGCAGCCATCGACAGGGGGCCGGGGAGCTGTTTTTT. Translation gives CASSHRQGAGELFF.

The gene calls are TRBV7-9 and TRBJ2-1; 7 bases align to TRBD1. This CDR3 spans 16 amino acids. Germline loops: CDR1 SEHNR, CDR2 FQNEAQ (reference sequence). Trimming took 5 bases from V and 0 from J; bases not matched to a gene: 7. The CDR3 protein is CASSPGTVSSYNEQFF. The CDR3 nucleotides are TGTGCCAGCAGCCCGGGGACAGTTAGCTCCTACAATGAGCAGTTCTTC.

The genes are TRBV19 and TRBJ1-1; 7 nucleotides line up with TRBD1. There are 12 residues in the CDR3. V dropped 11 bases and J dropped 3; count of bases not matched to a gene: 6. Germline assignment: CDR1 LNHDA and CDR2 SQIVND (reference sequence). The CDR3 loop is CASLGTDTEAFF. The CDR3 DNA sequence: TGTGCCTCCTTAGGGACAGACACTGAAGCTTTCTTT.

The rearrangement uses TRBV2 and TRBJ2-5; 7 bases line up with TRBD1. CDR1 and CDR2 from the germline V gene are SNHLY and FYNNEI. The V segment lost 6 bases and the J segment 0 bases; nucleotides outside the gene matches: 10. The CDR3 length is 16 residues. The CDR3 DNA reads TGTGCCAGCAGCCTTACAGGGGAAGCGTACCAAGAGACCCAGTACTTC. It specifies CASSLTGEAYQETQYF.

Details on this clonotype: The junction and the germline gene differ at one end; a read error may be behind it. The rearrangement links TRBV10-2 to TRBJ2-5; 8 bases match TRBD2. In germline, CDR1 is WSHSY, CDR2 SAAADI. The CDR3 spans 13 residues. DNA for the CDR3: TGTGCCAGCATTAGCGGGGCTCAAGAGACCCAGTACTTC. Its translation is CASISGAQETQYF.

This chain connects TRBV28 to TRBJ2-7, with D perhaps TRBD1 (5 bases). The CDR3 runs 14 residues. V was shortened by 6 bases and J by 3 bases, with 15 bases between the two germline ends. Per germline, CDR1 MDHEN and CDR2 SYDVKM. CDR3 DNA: TGTGCCAGCAGAGGGGCAGGGATCCTCTACGAGCAGTACTTC. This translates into CASRGAGILYEQYF.

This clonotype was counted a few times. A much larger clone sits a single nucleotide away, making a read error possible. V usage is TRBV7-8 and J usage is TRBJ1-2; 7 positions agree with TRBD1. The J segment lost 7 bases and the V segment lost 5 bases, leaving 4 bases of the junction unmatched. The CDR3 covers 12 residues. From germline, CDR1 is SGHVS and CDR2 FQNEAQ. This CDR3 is CASSPDRAGYTF. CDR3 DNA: TGTGCCAGCAGCCCCGACAGGGCTGGCTACACCTTC. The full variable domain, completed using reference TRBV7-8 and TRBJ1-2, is GAGVSQSPRYKVAKRGQDVALRCDPISGHVSLFWYQQALGQGPEFLTYFQNEAQLDKSGLPSDRFFAERPEGSVSTLKIQRTQQEDSAVYLCASSPDRAGYTFGSGTRLTVV.

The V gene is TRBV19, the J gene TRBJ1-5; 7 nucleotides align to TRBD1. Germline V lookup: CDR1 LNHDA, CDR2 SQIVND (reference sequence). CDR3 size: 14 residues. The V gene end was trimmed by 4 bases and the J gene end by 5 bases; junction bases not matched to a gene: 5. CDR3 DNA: TGTGCCAGTAGTACGGGACAGCTCTATCAGCCCCAGCATTTT. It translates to CASSTGQLYQPQHF. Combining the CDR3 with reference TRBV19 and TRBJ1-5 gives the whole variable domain DGGITQSPKYLFRKEGQNVTLSCEQNLNHDAMYWYRQDPGQGLRLIYYSQIVNDFQKGDIAEGYSVSREKKESFPLTVTSAQKNPTAFYLCASSTGQLYQPQHFGDGTRLSIL.

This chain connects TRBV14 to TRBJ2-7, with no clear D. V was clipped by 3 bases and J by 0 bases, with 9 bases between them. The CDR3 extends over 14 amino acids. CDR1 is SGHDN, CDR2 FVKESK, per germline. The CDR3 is CASSQTLSSYEQYF. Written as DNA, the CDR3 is TGTGCCAGCAGCCAGACGTTGAGCTCCTACGAGCAGTACTTC.

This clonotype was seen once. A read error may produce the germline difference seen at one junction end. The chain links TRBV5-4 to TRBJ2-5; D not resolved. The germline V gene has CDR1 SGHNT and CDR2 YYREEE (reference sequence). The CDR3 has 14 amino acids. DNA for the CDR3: TGCGCCAGCAGCTTGGTGGTGATCGGAGAGACCCAGTACTTC. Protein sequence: CASSLVVIGETQYF.

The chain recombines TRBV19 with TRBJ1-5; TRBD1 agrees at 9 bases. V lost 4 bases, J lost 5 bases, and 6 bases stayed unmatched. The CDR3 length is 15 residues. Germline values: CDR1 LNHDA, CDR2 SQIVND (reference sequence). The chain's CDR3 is CASSKQGASDQPQHF. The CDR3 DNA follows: TGTGCCAGTAGTAAACAGGGGGCGAGCGATCAGCCCCAGCATTTT.

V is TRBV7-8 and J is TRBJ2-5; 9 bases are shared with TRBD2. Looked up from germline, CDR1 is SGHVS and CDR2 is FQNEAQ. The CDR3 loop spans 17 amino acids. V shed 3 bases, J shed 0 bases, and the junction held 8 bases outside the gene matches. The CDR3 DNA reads TGTGCCAGCAGCTTCCAACCTAGCGGGGCGAACCAAGAGACCCAGTACTTC. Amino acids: CASSFQPSGANQETQYF. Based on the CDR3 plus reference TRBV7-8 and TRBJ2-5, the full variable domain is GAGVSQSPRYKVAKRGQDVALRCDPISGHVSLFWYQQALGQGPEFLTYFQNEAQLDKSGLPSDRFFAERPEGSVSTLKIQRTQQEDSAVYLCASSFQPSGANQETQYFGPGTRLLVL.

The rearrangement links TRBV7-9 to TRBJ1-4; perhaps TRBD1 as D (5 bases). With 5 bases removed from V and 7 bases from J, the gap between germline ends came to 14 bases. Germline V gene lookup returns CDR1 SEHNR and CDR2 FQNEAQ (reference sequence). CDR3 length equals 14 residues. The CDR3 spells CASSPAGGGEKLFF. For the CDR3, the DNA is TGTGCCAGCAGCCCTGCGGGGGGTGGTGAAAAACTGTTTTTT.

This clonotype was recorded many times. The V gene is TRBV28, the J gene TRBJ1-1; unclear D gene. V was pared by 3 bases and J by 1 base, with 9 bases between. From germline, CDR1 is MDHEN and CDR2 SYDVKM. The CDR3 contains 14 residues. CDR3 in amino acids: CASSLRRGNTEAFF. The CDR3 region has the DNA TGTGCCAGCAGTTTGAGGCGGGGGAACACTGAAGCTTTCTTT.

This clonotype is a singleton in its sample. The CDR3: CASSSTGAYSNQPQHF. The CDR3 DNA sequence: TGTGCCAGCAGTAGTACAGGAGCTTATAGCAATCAGCCCCAGCATTTT. The chain combines TRBV2 with TRBJ1-5, with TRBD1 as a possible D gene (5 bases). Trimming took 5 bases from V and 0 from J, leaving 14 bases between them. Germline assignment: CDR1 SNHLY and CDR2 FYNNEI. This CDR3 spans 16 amino acids. The complete variable domain, with remaining parts taken from reference TRBV2 and TRBJ1-5, reads EPEVTQTPSHQVTQMGQEVILRCVPISNHLYFYWYRQILGQKVEFLVSFYNNEISEKSEIFDDQFSVERPDGSNFTLKIRSTKLEDSAMYFCASSSTGAYSNQPQHFGDGTRLSIL.

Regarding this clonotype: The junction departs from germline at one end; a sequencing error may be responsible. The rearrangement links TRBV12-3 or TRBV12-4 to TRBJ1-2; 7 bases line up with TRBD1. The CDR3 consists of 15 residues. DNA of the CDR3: TGTGCCAGCAGCCCTAGACAGGGCGGGGACTATGGCTGCACCTTC. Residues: CASSPRQGGDYGCTF.

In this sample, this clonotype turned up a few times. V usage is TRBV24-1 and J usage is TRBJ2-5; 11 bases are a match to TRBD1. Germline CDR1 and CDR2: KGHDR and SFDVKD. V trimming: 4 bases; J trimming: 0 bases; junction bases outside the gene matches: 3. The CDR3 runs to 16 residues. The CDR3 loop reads CATSDSDRGHQETQYF. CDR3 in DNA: TGTGCCACCAGTGACTCGGACAGGGGGCACCAAGAGACCCAGTACTTC.

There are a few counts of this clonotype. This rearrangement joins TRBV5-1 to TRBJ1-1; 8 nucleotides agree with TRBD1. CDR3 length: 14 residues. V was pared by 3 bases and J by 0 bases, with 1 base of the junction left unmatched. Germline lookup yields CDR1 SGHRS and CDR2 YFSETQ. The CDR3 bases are TGCGCCAGCAGCTGGGACAGGATGAACACTGAAGCTTTCTTT. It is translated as CASSWDRMNTEAFF. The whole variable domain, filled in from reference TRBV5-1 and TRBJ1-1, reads KAGVTQTPRYLIKTRGQQVTLSCSPISGHRSVSWYQQTPGQGLQFLFEYFSETQRNKGNFPGRFSGRQFSNSRSEMNVSTLELGDSALYLCASSWDRMNTEAFFGQGTRLTVV.

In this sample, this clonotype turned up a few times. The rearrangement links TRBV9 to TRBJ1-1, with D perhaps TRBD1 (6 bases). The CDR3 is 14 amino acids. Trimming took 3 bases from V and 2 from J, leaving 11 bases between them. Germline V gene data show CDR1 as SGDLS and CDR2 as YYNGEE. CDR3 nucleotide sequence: TGTGCCAGCAGCGCCGGGACACCCAACACTGAAGCTTTCTTT. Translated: CASSAGTPNTEAFF.

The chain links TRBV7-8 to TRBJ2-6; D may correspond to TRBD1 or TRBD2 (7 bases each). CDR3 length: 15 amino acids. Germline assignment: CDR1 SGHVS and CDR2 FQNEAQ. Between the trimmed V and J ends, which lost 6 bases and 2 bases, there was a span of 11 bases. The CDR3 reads CASSQGGAGANVLTF. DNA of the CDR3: TGTGCCAGCAGTCAGGGGGGGGCTGGGGCCAACGTCCTGACTTTC.